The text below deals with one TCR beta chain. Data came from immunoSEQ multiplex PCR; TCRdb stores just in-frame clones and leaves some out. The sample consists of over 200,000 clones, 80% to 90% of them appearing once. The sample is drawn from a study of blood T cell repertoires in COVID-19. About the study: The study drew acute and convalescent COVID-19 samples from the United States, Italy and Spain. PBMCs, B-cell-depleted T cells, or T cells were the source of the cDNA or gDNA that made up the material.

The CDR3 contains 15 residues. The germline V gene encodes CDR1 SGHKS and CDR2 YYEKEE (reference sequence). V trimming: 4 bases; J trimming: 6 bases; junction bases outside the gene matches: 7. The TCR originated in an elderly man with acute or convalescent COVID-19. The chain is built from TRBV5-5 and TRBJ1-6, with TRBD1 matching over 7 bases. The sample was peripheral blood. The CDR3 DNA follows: TGTGCCAGCAGCCTCTGGACAGGTTTTAATTCACCCCTCCACTTT. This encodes CASSLWTGFNSPLHF.